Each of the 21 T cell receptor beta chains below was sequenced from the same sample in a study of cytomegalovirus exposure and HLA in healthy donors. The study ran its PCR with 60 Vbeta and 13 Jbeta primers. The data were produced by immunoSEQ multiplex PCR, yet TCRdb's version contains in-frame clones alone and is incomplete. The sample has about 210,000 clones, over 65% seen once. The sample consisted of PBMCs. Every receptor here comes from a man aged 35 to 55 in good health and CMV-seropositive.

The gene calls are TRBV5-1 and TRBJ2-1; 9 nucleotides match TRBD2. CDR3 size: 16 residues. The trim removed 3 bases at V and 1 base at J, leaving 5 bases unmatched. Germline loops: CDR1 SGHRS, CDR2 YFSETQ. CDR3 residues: CASSSDSGSSYNEQFF. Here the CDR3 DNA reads TGCGCCAGCAGCTCGGATAGCGGGAGTTCCTACAATGAGCAGTTCTTC.

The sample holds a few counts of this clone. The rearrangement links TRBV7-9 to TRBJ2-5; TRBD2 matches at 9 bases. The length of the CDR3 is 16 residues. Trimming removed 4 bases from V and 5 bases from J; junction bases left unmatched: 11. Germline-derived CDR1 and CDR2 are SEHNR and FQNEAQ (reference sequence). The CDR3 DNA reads TGTGCCAGCAGCTCCCGGGTAGCGGGAGTTCGGGAGACCCAGTACTTC. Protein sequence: CASSSRVAGVRETQYF. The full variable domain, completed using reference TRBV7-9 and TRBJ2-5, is DTGVSQNPRHKITKRGQNVTFRCDPISEHNRLYWYRQTLGQGPEFLTYFQNEAQLEKSRLLSDRFSAERPKGSFSTLEIQRTEQGDSAMYLCASSSRVAGVRETQYFGPGTRLLVL.

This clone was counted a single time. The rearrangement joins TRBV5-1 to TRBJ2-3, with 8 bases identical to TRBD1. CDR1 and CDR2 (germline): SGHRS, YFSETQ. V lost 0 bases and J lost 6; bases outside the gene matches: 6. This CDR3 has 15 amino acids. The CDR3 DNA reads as TGCGCCAGCAGCTTGGACGGGACAGGTGGGGATACGCAGTATTTT. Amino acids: CASSLDGTGGDTQYF.

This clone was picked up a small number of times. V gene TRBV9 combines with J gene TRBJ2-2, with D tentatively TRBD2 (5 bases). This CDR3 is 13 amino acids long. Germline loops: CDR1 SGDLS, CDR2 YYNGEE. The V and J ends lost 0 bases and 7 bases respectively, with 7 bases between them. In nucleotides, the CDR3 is TGTGCCAGCAGCGTAGATGGACTCGGGGAGCTGTTTTTT. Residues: CASSVDGLGELFF.

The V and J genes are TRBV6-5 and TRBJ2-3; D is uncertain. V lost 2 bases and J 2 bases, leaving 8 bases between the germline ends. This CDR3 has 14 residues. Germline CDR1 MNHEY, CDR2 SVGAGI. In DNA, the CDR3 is TGTGCCAGCAGTTACCTGACAAACACAGATACGCAGTATTTT. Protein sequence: CASSYLTNTDTQYF.

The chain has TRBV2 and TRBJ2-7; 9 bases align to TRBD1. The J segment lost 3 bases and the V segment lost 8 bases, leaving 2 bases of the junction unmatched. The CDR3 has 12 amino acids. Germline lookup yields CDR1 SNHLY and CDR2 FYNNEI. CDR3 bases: TGTGCCAGCGGGGGACAGGGCTACGAGCAGTACTTC. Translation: CASGGQGYEQYF.

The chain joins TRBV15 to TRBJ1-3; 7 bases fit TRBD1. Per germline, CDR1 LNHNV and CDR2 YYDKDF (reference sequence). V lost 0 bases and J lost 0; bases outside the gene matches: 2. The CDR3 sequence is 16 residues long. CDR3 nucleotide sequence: TGTGCCACCAGCAGAGATCCAGGGGGCTCTGGAAACACCATATATTTT. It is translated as CATSRDPGGSGNTIYF.

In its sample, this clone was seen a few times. For the CDR3, the DNA is TGTGCCAGCAGTCCCAAACAACGGGACAGGGACCACTTAGCCAAAAACATTCAGTACTTC. It specifies CASSPKQRDRDHLAKNIQYF. The chain joins TRBV27 to TRBJ2-4; 9 bases line up with TRBD1. Germline CDR1 and CDR2: MNHEY and SMNVEV (reference sequence). J gave up 0 bases and V 5 bases, and 17 bases lay outside the gene matches. This CDR3 has 20 residues.

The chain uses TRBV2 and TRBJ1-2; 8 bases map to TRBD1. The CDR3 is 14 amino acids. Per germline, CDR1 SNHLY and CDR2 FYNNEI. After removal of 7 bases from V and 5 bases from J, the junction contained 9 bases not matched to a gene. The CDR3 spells CASIDRGGGYGYTF. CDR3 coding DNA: TGTGCCAGCATCGACAGGGGCGGAGGGTATGGCTACACCTTC.

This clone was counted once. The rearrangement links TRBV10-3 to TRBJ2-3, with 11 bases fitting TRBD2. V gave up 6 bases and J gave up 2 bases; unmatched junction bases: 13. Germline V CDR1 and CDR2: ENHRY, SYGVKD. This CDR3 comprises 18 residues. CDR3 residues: CAIRQPEGLAGTTDTQYF. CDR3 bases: TGTGCCATCAGGCAGCCAGAAGGACTAGCGGGTACCACAGATACGCAGTATTTT.

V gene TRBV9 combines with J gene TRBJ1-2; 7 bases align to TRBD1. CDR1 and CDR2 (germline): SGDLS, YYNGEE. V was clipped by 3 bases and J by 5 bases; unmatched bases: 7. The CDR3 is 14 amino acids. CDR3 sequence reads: CASSARAGGYGYTF. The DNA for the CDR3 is TGTGCCAGCAGCGCCAGGGCAGGGGGTTATGGCTACACCTTC.

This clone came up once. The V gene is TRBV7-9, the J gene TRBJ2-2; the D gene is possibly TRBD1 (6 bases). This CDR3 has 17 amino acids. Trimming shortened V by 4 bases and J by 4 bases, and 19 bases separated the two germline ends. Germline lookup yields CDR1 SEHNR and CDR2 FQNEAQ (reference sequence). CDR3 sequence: CASSSSSGGVGTGELFF. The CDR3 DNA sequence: TGTGCCAGCAGCTCCTCGAGTGGGGGCGTTGGCACCGGGGAGCTGTTTTTT.

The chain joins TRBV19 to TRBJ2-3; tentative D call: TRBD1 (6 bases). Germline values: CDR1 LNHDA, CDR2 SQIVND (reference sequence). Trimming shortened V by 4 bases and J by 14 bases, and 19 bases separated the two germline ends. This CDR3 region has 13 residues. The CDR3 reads CASSTLQGLKGYF. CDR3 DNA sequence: TGTGCCAGTAGTACCTTACAGGGTTTAAAGGGGTATTTT.

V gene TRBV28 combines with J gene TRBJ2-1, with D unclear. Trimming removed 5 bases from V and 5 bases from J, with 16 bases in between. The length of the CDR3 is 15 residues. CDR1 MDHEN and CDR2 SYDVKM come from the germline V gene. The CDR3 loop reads CASSALRKKDNEQFF. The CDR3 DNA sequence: TGTGCCAGCAGTGCCCTGAGGAAGAAGGACAATGAGCAGTTCTTC.

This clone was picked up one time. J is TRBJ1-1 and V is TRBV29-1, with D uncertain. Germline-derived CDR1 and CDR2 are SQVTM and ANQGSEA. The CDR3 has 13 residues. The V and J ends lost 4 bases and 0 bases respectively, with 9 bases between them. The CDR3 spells CSVGNILNTEAFF. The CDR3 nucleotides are TGCAGCGTTGGAAACATCCTGAACACTGAAGCTTTCTTT.

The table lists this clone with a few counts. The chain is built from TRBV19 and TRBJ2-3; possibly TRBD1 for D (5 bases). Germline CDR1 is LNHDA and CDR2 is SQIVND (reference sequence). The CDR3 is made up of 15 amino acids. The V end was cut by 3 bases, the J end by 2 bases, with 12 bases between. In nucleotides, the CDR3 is TGTGCCAGTAGTATTCGGCAGGGCGACACAGATACGCAGTATTTT. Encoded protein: CASSIRQGDTDTQYF.

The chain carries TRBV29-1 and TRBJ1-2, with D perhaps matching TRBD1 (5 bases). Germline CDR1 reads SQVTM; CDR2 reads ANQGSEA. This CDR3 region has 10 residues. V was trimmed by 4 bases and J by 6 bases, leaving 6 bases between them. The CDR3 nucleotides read TGCAGCGTTGGACAGAATGGCTACACCTTC. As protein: CSVGQNGYTF.

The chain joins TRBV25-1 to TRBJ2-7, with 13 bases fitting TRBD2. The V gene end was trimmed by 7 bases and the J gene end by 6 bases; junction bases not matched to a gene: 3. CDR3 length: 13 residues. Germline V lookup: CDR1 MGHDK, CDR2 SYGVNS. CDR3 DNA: TGTGCCAGCACGGGACTAGCGGGACCCGAGCAGTACTTC. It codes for CASTGLAGPEQYF.

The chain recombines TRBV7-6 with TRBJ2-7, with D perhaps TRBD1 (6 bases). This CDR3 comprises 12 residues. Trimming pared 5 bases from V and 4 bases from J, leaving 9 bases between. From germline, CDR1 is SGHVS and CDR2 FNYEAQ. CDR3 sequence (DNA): TGTGCCAGCAGCCCAGGACAGTACGAGCAGTACTTC. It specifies CASSPGQYEQYF.

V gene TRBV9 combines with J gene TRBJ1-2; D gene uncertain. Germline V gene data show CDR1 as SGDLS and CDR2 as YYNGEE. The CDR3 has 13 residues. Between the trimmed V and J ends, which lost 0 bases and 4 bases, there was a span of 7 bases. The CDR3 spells CASSVDGLYGYTF. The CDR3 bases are TGTGCCAGCAGCGTAGATGGCCTCTATGGCTACACCTTC.

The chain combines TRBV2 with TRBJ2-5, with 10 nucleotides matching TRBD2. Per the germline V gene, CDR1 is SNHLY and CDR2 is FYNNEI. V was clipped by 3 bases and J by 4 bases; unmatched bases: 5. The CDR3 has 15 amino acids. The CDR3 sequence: CASSEGSGGLETQYF. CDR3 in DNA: TGTGCCAGCAGTGAGGGTAGCGGGGGGCTAGAGACCCAGTACTTC.